The 4 T cell receptor beta chains in this list originate from one sample, sequenced in a study of control samples from healthy donors and cancer patients. Assay: immunoSEQ multiplex PCR; the TCRdb copy retains only in-frame clones and omits some. The sample yields around 190,000 clones, around 90% seen once. Sequencing was done on a sample of blood. The receptor set was obtained from a woman between 50 and 59 years old in good health.

The genes are TRBV2 and TRBJ2-7; 11 bases match TRBD1. The V and J ends lost 4 bases and 4 bases, in that order; junction bases with no gene match: 9. Germline CDR1 SNHLY, CDR2 FYNNEI. CDR3 size: 16 residues. The chain's CDR3 is CASSGLRTGGVYEQYF. For the CDR3, the DNA is TGTGCCAGCAGTGGTTTAAGGACAGGGGGCGTATACGAGCAGTACTTC.

The CDR3 region is CASSPKRLNTEAFF. The CDR3 bases are TGTGCCAGCTCACCCAAACGTTTGAACACTGAAGCTTTCTTT. This chain joins TRBV18 and TRBJ1-1; D remains ambiguous. The length of the CDR3 is 14 residues. Germline V gene data show CDR1 as KGHSH and CDR2 as LQKENI. Trimming left V 3 bases short and J 0 bases short, with 8 bases between.

V and J are TRBV2 and TRBJ1-4; TRBD1 aligns across 7 bases. The CDR3 has 14 amino acids. Germline CDR1 reads SNHLY; CDR2 reads FYNNEI. The J segment lost 3 bases and the V segment lost 7 bases, leaving 5 bases of the junction unmatched. CDR3 nucleotide sequence: TGTGCCAGCAAAAGACAGGGACCTAATGAAAAACTGTTTTTT. Protein sequence: CASKRQGPNEKLFF.

V usage is TRBV19 and J usage is TRBJ1-2; D is unclear. This CDR3 region has 14 residues. V was shortened by 1 base and J by 3 bases, with 9 bases between the two germline ends. In germline, CDR1 is LNHDA, CDR2 SQIVND (reference sequence). The CDR3 DNA follows: TGTGCCAGTAGTATAGCAGCAATTCACTATGGCTACACCTTC. Translating gives CASSIAAIHYGYTF.